These 30 T cell receptor beta chains originate from one sample sequenced in a study of T-cell reconstitution after alpha-beta-depleted transplantation in children. This sample's TCRbeta library carried unique molecular identifier barcodes. TCRdb re-analysed the PCR reads in MiXCR, keeping a single row per CDR3 protein. In the table there are a few hundred thousand distinct CDR3 sequences, roughly a quarter of which are singletons. The source was PBMCs, collected before TCRalphabeta/CD19-depleted stem cell transplant. These receptors were taken from a boy under two years old with Wiskott-Aldrich syndrome, due to receive a stem cell transplant.

This clonotype was counted a few times. The V and J genes are TRBV4-2 and TRBJ2-1; 13 nucleotides agree with TRBD2. Germline V gene data show CDR1 as LGHNA and CDR2 as YNFKEQ. This CDR3 contains 17 residues. Trimming took 2 bases from V and 8 from J; bases not matched to a gene: 9. The CDR3 protein is CASSQKTSGRLWDEQFF. CDR3 DNA: TGTGCCAGCAGCCAAAAGACTAGCGGGAGGTTGTGGGATGAGCAGTTCTTC.

This chain connects TRBV27 to TRBJ2-5, with D possibly matching TRBD2 (5 bases). Germline CDR1 reads MNHEY; CDR2 reads SMNVEV (reference sequence). CDR3 length: 14 residues. Trimming pared 4 bases from V and 7 bases from J, leaving 16 bases between. The CDR3 loop is CASSSAGPAGTQYF. CDR3 nucleotide sequence: TGTGCCAGCAGTTCGGCGGGCCCGGCGGGGACCCAGTACTTC.

V usage is TRBV12-3 or TRBV12-4 and J usage is TRBJ2-2, with 8 bases that match TRBD1. The CDR3 is made up of 15 amino acids. Trimming removed 6 bases from V and 4 bases from J; junction bases left unmatched: 7. This CDR3 is CASRSQGAGTGELFF. CDR3 nucleotide sequence: TGTGCCAGCAGATCGCAGGGGGCCGGCACCGGGGAGCTGTTTTTT.

This clonotype has just a few counts. The gene calls are TRBV20-1 and TRBJ2-1; D uncertain. The CDR3 has 15 residues. V was trimmed by 3 bases and J by 0 bases, leaving 12 bases between them. Germline-derived CDR1 and CDR2 are DFQATT and SNEGSKA (reference sequence). CDR3 DNA: TGCAGTGCTAGTCCCTTAGAGAGCTCCTACAATGAGCAGTTCTTC. Translating gives CSASPLESSYNEQFF.

V usage is TRBV12-3 or TRBV12-4 and J usage is TRBJ1-2, with D uncertain. This CDR3 contains 14 residues. V lost 2 bases to trimming and J lost 3 bases, with 10 bases between them. For the CDR3, the DNA is TGTGCCAGCAGTTTATACGGGCGGGACTATGGCTACACCTTC. Encoded protein: CASSLYGRDYGYTF.

This clonotype was recorded a few times. The V and J genes are TRBV7-9 and TRBJ2-2, with 11 positions matching TRBD2. The CDR3 contains 16 residues. Trimming at V came to 2 bases and at J to 5 bases, leaving 4 bases not matched to a gene. Germline CDR1 and CDR2: SEHNR and FQNEAQ (reference sequence). CDR3: CASSLMLAGGTGELFF. The CDR3 bases are TGTGCCAGCAGCTTAATGCTAGCGGGAGGTACCGGGGAGCTGTTTTTT. The variable domain in full, completed from reference TRBV7-9 and TRBJ2-2, reads DTGVSQNPRHKITKRGQNVTFRCDPISEHNRLYWYRQTLGQGPEFLTYFQNEAQLEKSRLLSDRFSAERPKGSFSTLEIQRTEQGDSAMYLCASSLMLAGGTGELFFGEGSRLTVL.

The CDR3: CAISEAVDQPQHF. CDR3 DNA sequence: TGTGCCATCAGTGAGGCGGTCGATCAGCCCCAGCATTTT. The chain joins TRBV10-3 to TRBJ1-5; no reliable D call. This CDR3 contains 13 residues. Germline CDR1 ENHRY, CDR2 SYGVKD. Trimming left V 2 bases short and J 5 bases short, with 7 bases between.

The chain uses TRBV7-9 and TRBJ2-1; 8 positions agree with TRBD2. The CDR3 contains 17 residues. Per the germline V gene, CDR1 is SEHNR and CDR2 is FQNEAQ (reference sequence). The V gene end was trimmed by 5 bases and the J gene end by 0 bases; junction bases not matched to a gene: 9. The DNA of the CDR3 is TGTGCCAGCAGCGTCGGGACTAGATCTATCTCCTACAATGAGCAGTTCTTC. It is translated as CASSVGTRSISYNEQFF.

The chain's CDR3 is CASSQRHRYEQYF. The DNA for the CDR3 is TGTGCCAGCAGTCAACGACATAGATACGAGCAGTACTTC. The chain employs TRBV28 and TRBJ2-7, with no clear D. The CDR3 loop spans 13 amino acids. Germline V lookup: CDR1 MDHEN, CDR2 SYDVKM. V was pared by 5 bases and J by 4 bases, with 12 bases between.

This clonotype was observed a single time. This sequence joins TRBV11-2 and TRBJ2-7; 7 bases align to TRBD2. This CDR3 has 16 residues. The J segment lost 3 bases and the V segment lost 6 bases, leaving 14 bases of the junction unmatched. Germline CDR1 and CDR2: SGHAT and FQNNGV. Here the CDR3 reads CASRRGLPGGNYEQYF. The CDR3, as DNA: TGTGCCAGCAGACGAGGACTACCGGGAGGAAACTACGAGCAGTACTTC.

The genes are TRBV4-2 and TRBJ1-6; 8 nucleotides match TRBD1. Germline V gene data show CDR1 as LGHNA and CDR2 as YNFKEQ. Losses at the gene ends were 0 bases for V and 8 bases for J; bases not matched to a gene: 9. The CDR3 contains 17 residues. In DNA, the CDR3 is TGTGCCAGCAGCCAAGATGCCCTGACAGGGGTTGATTCACCCCTCCACTTT. Its protein product is CASSQDALTGVDSPLHF.

This clonotype turned up a few times. This chain links TRBV5-1 with TRBJ2-5, with D possibly called TRBD1 or TRBD2 (5 bases each). This CDR3 is 15 amino acids long. The ends were cut back, 3 bases at V and 2 bases at J, with 14 bases in the middle. Per the germline V gene, CDR1 is SGHRS and CDR2 is YFSETQ. This CDR3 reads CASSSQDGKQETQYF. The DNA of the CDR3 is TGCGCCAGCAGCTCACAGGACGGGAAACAAGAGACCCAGTACTTC.

The DNA of the CDR3 is TGCAGCGTTCTGGCTAGAGATACGCAGTATTTT. Translation: CSVLARDTQYF. The chain combines TRBV29-1 with TRBJ2-3; D not certain. V lost 5 bases, J lost 5 bases, and 8 bases lay in between. Germline lookup yields CDR1 SQVTM and CDR2 ANQGSEA. The CDR3 is made up of 11 amino acids.

The table lists this clonotype with a few counts. The chain's CDR3 is CASSFQGFAEAFF. The CDR3 bases are TGTGCCAGCAGCTTTCAGGGTTTCGCTGAAGCTTTCTTT. The chain employs TRBV7-9 and TRBJ1-1; a weak D match, TRBD1 (5 bases). This CDR3 is 13 amino acids long. Germline assignment: CDR1 SEHNR and CDR2 FQNEAQ (reference sequence). V was cut by 3 bases and J by 6 bases, with 11 bases left in between.

In its sample, this clonotype was seen a few times. The rearrangement uses TRBV27 and TRBJ2-6; the D gene could be TRBD1 or TRBD2 (5 bases each). CDR3 length: 16 amino acids. CDR1 is MNHEY, CDR2 SMNVEV, per germline (reference sequence). V was trimmed by 0 bases and J by 4 bases, leaving 10 bases between them. The DNA for the CDR3 is TGTGCCAGCAGTTTATCGGGGACGGCGGGGGCCAACGTCCTGACTTTC. Residues: CASSLSGTAGANVLTF.

This chain links TRBV7-9 with TRBJ1-1; D unresolved. CDR3 length: 12 residues. V was trimmed by 0 bases and J by 6 bases, leaving 5 bases between them. In germline, CDR1 is SEHNR, CDR2 FQNEAQ (reference sequence). The DNA for the CDR3 is TGTGCCAGCAGCTTAGCTGCGTCTGAAGCTTTCTTT. Translating gives CASSLAASEAFF.

The sample holds a few counts of this clonotype. V and J are TRBV20-1 and TRBJ2-7; D is unresolved. This CDR3 has 13 residues. Germline V gives CDR1 DFQATT, CDR2 SNEGSKA (reference sequence). Trimming shortened V by 3 bases and J by 4 bases, and 13 bases separated the two germline ends. CDR3 DNA: TGCAGTGCTAGCGGCCGCCTCGGGTACGAGCAGTACTTC. Translating gives CSASGRLGYEQYF.

This clonotype was counted a few times. The J gene is TRBJ2-2, the V gene TRBV24-1, with no clear D. V was cut by 9 bases and J by 3 bases, with 7 bases left in between. The CDR3 totals 12 residues. Germline V lookup: CDR1 KGHDR, CDR2 SFDVKD. This chain's CDR3 is CATGYHTGELFF. The CDR3 nucleotides read TGTGCCACCGGTTATCACACCGGGGAGCTGTTTTTT.

V usage is TRBV9 and J usage is TRBJ2-1, with D possibly TRBD2 on 6 matching bases. From germline, CDR1 is SGDLS and CDR2 YYNGEE. The ends were cut back, 3 bases at V and 1 base at J, with 11 bases in the middle. There are 15 residues in the CDR3. The CDR3: CASSGGLTSYNEQFF. The CDR3 DNA follows: TGTGCCAGCAGCGGGGGACTCACGTCCTACAATGAGCAGTTCTTC. The whole variable domain, remainder taken from reference TRBV9 and TRBJ2-1, is DSGVTQTPKHLITATGQRVTLRCSPRSGDLSVYWYQQSLDQGLQFLIQYYNGEERAKGNILERFSAQQFPDLHSELNLSSLELGDSALYFCASSGGLTSYNEQFFGPGTRLTVL.

A remark on this clonotype: An end of the junction differs from the germline gene, which may be a read error. The chain couples TRBV10-1 to TRBJ2-1, with D possibly matching TRBD1 (6 bases). The CDR3 length is 11 residues. Germline assignment: CDR1 WNHNN and CDR2 SYGVQD (reference sequence). CDR3 sequence reads: CASSVLDSGIF. In DNA, the CDR3 is TGCGCCAGCAGTGTGTTGGACAGTGGAATCTTC.

The V call is TRBV5-1, the J call TRBJ2-5; 12 bases line up with TRBD2. V was pared by 2 bases and J by 4 bases, with 6 bases of the junction left unmatched. The CDR3 length is 16 residues. Germline V lookup: CDR1 SGHRS, CDR2 YFSETQ. Written as DNA, the CDR3 is TGCGCCAGCAGCTTCGGGCGACTAGCGGGAGTAGAGACCCAGTACTTC. Protein product: CASSFGRLAGVETQYF.

This chain joins TRBV12-3 or TRBV12-4 and TRBJ1-5; 7 positions match TRBD1. The CDR3 sequence is 17 residues long. After removal of 5 bases from V and 1 base from J, the junction contained 11 bases not matched to a gene. The CDR3 coding sequence is TGTGCCAGCAGTCAAGCAGCAGGGGGATGGAGCAATCAGCCCCAGCATTTT. Translated, it gives CASSQAAGGWSNQPQHF.

This clonotype has only one observation. V usage is TRBV29-1 and J usage is TRBJ1-2; tentatively, D is TRBD1 (6 bases). CDR1 is SQVTM, CDR2 ANQGSEA, per germline. This CDR3 has 10 residues. V lost 7 bases and J 6 bases, leaving 9 bases between the germline ends. The CDR3 coding sequence is TGCAGCGCCTCAGGGGATGGCTACACCTTC. Translated, it gives CSASGDGYTF.

The rearrangement links TRBV27 to TRBJ2-5; 10 nucleotides align to TRBD2. V lost 7 bases, J lost 3 bases, and 2 bases stayed unmatched. The germline CDR1 and CDR2 sequences are MNHEY and SMNVEV (reference sequence). The CDR3 contains 13 residues. The CDR3 reads CASMLAGEETQYF. In DNA, the CDR3 is TGTGCCAGCATGCTAGCGGGAGAAGAGACCCAGTACTTC.

This clonotype was counted between two and nine times. The chain employs TRBV10-3 and TRBJ1-1; D remains unclear. CDR1 is ENHRY, CDR2 SYGVKD, per germline. The CDR3 totals 12 residues. Between the trimmed V and J ends, which lost 7 bases and 3 bases, there was a span of 9 bases. CDR3 DNA sequence: TGTGCCATCAAGTACAGTGACACTGAAGCTTTCTTT. The encoded protein is CAIKYSDTEAFF.

V gene TRBV5-1 combines with J gene TRBJ2-1; D is unclear. Trimming cost V 0 bases and J 10 bases, with 11 bases left between them. The CDR3 contains 13 residues. Germline CDR1 SGHRS, CDR2 YFSETQ. CDR3 region: CASSLGRADEQFF. The CDR3 DNA is TGCGCCAGCAGCTTGGGACGAGCCGACGAGCAGTTCTTC.

This chain uses TRBV28 with TRBJ2-7, with 9 bases aligning to TRBD1. The J segment lost 7 bases and the V segment lost 4 bases, leaving 11 bases of the junction unmatched. Germline loops: CDR1 MDHEN, CDR2 SYDVKM. The CDR3 totals 15 residues. In DNA form, the CDR3 reads TGTGCCAGCAGTTCCACCGGGACAGGGTCTGGGGAGCAGTACTTC. Its translation is CASSSTGTGSGEQYF.

In this sample, this clonotype turned up once. The V gene is TRBV20-1, the J gene TRBJ2-1, with 12 bases fitting TRBD2. The CDR3 runs 16 residues. V lost 6 bases to trimming and J lost 5 bases; unmatched junction nucleotides: 11. Germline assignment: CDR1 DFQATT and CDR2 SNEGSKA (reference sequence). CDR3: CSAYGLAGNGNNEQFF. The CDR3 DNA reads TGCAGTGCCTATGGACTAGCGGGGAACGGAAACAATGAGCAGTTCTTC.

Only a few counts were recorded for this clonotype. The rearrangement joins TRBV5-4 to TRBJ2-7; 9 nucleotides agree with TRBD2. The CDR3 covers 16 residues. CDR1 SGHNT and CDR2 YYREEE come from the germline V gene (reference sequence). The ends lost 3 bases at V and 0 bases at J; junction bases unmatched: 7. The CDR3 region is CASSSFSGSVSYEQYF. The CDR3, as DNA: TGTGCCAGCAGCTCCTTTAGCGGGAGTGTCTCCTACGAGCAGTACTTC.

The chain recombines TRBV5-1 with TRBJ2-2; 11 positions agree with TRBD1. Germline V gives CDR1 SGHRS, CDR2 YFSETQ. Unmatched junction bases numbered 2, after V lost 5 bases and J lost 5 bases. CDR3 length: 14 residues. CDR3 sequence reads: CASSGQGATGELFF. Written as DNA, the CDR3 is TGCGCCAGCAGTGGACAGGGGGCGACCGGGGAGCTGTTTTTT.